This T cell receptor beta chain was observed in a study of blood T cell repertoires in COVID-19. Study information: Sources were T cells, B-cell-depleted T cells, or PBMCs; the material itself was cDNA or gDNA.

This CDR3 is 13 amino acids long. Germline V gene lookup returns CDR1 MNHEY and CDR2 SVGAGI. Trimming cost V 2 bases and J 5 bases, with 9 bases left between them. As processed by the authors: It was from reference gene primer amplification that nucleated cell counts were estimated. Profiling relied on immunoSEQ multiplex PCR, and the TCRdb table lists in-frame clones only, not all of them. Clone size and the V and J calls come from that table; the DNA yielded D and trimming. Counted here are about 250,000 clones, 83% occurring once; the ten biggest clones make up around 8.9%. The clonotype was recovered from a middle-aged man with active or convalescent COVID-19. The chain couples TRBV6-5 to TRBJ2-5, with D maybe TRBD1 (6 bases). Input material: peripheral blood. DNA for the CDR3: TGTGCCAGCAGTTACGGGGGCGGGGAGACCCAGTACTTC. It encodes CASSYGGGETQYF.